This TCR beta chain originates from a study of T cell responses to AZD1222 COVID-19 vaccine. Study-level results: Two AZD1222 administrations were followed by greater Spike-specific TCR breadth and depth. Most donors were white British and more were female, and clonal diversity was possibly underestimated. Only 5 to 7 individuals given AZD1222 were seropositive at baseline.

Clones were read by immunoSEQ multiplex PCR, and TCRdb kept only the in-frame ones, dropping some. The sample holds fewer than 150,000 clones, 90% seen once. Turning to this clone: Its target is not known.

Germline loops: CDR1 SEHNR, CDR2 FQNEAQ (reference sequence). The trim removed 2 bases at V and 4 bases at J, leaving 8 bases unmatched. The CDR3 loop spans 17 amino acids. Second-dose groups at about 4 or about 12 weeks were pooled. Sequencing was performed on peripheral blood, taken 28 days after the second AZD1222 dose. The TCR originated in an adult who received the AZD1222 COVID-19 vaccine. V is TRBV7-9 and J is TRBJ2-1, with 10 bases identical to TRBD2. CDR3 amino acids: CASSLLGTSGKYNEQFF. CDR3 DNA: TGTGCCAGCAGCTTACTAGGTACTAGCGGGAAGTACAATGAGCAGTTCTTC.